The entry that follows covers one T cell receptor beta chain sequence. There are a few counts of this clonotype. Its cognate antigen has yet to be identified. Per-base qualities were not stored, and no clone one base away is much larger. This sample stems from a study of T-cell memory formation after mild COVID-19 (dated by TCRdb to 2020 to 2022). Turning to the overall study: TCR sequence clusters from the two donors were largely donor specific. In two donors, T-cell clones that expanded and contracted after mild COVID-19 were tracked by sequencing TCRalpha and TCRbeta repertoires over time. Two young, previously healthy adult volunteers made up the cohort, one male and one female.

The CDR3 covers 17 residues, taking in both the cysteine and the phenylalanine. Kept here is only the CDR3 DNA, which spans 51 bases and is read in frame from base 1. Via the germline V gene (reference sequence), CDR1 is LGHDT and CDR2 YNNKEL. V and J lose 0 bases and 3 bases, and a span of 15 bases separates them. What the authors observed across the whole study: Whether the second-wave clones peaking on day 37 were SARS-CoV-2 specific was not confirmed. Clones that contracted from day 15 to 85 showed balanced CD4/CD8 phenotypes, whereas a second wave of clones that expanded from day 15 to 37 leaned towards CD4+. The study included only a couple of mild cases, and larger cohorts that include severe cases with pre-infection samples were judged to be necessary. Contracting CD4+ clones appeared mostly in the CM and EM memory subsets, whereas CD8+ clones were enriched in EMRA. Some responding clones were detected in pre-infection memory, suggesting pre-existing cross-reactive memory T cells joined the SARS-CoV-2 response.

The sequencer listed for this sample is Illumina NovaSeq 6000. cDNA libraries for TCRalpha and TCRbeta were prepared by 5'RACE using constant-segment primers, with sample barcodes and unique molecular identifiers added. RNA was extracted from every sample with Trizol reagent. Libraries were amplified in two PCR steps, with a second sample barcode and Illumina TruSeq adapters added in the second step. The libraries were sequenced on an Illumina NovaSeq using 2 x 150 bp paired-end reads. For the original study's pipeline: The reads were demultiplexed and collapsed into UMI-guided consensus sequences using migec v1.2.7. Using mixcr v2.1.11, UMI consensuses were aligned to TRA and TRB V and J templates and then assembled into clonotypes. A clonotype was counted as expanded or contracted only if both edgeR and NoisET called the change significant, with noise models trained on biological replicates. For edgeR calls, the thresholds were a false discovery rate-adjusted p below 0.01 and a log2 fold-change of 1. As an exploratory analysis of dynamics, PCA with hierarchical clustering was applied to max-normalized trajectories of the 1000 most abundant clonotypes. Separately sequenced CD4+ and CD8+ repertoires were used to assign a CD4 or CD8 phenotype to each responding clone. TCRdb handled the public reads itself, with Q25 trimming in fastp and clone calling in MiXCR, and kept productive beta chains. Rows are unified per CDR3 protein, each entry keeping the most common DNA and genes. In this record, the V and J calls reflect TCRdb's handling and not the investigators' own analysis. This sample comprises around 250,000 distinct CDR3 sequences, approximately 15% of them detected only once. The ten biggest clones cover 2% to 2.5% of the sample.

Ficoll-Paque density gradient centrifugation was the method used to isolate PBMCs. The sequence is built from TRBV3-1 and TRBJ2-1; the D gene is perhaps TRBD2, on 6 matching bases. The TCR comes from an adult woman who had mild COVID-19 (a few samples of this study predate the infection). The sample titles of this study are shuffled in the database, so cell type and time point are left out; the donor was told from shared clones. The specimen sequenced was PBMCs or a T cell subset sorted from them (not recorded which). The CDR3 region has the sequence CASSQDLARGVYNEQFF. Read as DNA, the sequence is TGTGCCAGCAGCCAAGATCTCGCGCGGGGAGTCTACAATGAGCAGTTCTTC.